This TCR beta chain was sequenced in a study of T cell responses to AZD1222 COVID-19 vaccine. The study's findings and limits: Sampling that yielded the repertoires occurred only after the peak T cell response.

The CDR3 covers 13 residues. The V gene's germline CDR1 is SGHAT and CDR2 FQNNGV. V was clipped by 1 base and J by 8 bases, with 11 bases between them. TCRdb keeps only in-frame clones here, not all; method: immunoSEQ multiplex PCR. The repertoire has 150,000 to 200,000 clones, about 90% of them found once; the top ten carry approximately 5.7%. Comments on this clone: Its specificity is not known.

The chain links TRBV11-2 to TRBJ1-2, with D possibly TRBD1 on 5 matching bases. This specimen was peripheral blood, taken on day 0 of AZD1222 vaccination. The clonotype comes from an adult in good health. CDR3 in amino acids: CASSLVGVGGYTF. As DNA, the CDR3 is TGTGCCAGCAGCTTAGTAGGGGTGGGCGGCTACACCTTC.